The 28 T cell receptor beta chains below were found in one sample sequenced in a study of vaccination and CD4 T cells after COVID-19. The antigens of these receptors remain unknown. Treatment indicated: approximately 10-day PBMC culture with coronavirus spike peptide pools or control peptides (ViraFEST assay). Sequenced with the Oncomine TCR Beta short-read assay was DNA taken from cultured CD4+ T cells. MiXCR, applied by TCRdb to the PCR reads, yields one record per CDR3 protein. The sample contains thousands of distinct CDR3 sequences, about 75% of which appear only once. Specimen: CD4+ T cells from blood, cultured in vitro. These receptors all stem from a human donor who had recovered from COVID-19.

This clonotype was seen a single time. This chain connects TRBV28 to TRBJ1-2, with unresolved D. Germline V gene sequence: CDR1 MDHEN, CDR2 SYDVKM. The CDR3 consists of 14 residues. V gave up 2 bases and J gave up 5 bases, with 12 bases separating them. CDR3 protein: CASSLGGFGYGYTF. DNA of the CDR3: TGTGCCAGCAGTTTAGGAGGGTTTGGGTATGGCTACACCTTC.

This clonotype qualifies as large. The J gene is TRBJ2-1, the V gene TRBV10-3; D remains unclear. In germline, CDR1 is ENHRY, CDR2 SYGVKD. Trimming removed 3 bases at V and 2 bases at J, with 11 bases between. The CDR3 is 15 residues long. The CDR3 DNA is TGTGCCATCAGTGATAACACCCTGGCCTACAATGAGCAGTTCTTC. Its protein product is CAISDNTLAYNEQFF.

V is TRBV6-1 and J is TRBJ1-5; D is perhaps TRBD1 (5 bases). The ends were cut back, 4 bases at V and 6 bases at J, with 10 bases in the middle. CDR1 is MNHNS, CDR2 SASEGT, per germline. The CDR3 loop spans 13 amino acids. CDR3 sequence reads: CASSGQGSQPQHF. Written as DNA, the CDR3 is TGTGCCAGCAGTGGGCAGGGTAGTCAGCCCCAGCATTTT.

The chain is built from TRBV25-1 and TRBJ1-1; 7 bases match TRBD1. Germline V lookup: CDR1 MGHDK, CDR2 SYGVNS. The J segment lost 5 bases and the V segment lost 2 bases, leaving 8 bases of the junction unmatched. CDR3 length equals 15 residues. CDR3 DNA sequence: TGTGCCAGCAGTGAACCCGACAGGGCGGGGACTGAAGCTTTCTTT. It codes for CASSEPDRAGTEAFF.

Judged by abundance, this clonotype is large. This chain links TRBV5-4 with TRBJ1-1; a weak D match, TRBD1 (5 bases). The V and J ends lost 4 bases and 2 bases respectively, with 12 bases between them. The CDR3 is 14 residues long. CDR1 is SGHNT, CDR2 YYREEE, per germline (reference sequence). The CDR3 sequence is CASSLGRINTEAFF. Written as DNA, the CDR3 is TGTGCCAGCAGCCTGGGACGAATTAACACTGAAGCTTTCTTT.

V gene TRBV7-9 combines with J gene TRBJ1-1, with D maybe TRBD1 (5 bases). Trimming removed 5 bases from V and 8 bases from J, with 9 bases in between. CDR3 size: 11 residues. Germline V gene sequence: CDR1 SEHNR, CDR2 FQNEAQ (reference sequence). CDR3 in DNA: TGTGCCAGCAGCCGGGACGGAGAAGCTTTCTTT. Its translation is CASSRDGEAFF.

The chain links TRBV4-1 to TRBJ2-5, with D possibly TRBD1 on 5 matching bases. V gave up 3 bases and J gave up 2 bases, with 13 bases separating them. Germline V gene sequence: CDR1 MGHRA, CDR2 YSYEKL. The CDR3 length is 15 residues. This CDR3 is CASSHDPTAQETQYF. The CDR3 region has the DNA TGCGCCAGCAGCCATGATCCGACAGCACAAGAGACCCAGTACTTC.

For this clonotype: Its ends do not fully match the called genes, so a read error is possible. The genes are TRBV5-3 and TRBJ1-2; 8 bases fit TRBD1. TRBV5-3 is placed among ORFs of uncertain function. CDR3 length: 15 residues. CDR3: CASSLGQGMTDGYTF. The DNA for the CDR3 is TGTGCCAGCAGCTTAGGACAGGGAATGACGGATGGCTACACCTTC.

The DNA for the CDR3 is TGTGCCAGCAGCTCTCAATGGGGGCTAGCGGTCGGGGAGCTGTTTTTT. This gives the protein CASSSQWGLAVGELFF. The chain combines TRBV7-3 with TRBJ2-2, with TRBD2 as a possible D gene (7 bases). Germline-derived CDR1 and CDR2 are SGHTA and FQGTGA. This CDR3 spans 16 amino acids. V lost 4 bases to trimming and J lost 7 bases, with 19 bases between them.

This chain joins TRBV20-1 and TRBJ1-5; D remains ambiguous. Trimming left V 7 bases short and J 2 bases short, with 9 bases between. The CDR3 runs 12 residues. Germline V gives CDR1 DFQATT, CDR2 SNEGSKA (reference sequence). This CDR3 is CSGAGGNQPQHF. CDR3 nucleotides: TGCAGTGGGGCAGGAGGCAATCAGCCCCAGCATTTT.

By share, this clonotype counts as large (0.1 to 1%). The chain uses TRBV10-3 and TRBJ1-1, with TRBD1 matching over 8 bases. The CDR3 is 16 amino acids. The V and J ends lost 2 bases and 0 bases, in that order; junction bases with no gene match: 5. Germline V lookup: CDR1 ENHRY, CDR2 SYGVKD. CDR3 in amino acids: CAISEAGGFMNTEAFF. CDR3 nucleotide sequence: TGTGCCATCAGTGAGGCAGGGGGCTTCATGAACACTGAAGCTTTCTTT.

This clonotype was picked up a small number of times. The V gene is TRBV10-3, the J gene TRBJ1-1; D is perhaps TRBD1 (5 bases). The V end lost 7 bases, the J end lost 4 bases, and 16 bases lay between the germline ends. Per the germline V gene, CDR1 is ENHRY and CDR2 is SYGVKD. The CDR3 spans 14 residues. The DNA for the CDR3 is TGTGCCATCAATGATCTAGGGGTCGGCACTGAAGCTTTCTTT. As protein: CAINDLGVGTEAFF.

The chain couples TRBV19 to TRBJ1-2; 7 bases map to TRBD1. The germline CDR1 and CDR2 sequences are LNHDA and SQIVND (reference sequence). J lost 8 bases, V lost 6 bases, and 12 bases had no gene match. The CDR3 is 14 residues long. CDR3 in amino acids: CASRRSEGAKGYTF. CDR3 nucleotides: TGTGCCAGTAGACGATCCGAGGGGGCGAAAGGCTACACCTTC.

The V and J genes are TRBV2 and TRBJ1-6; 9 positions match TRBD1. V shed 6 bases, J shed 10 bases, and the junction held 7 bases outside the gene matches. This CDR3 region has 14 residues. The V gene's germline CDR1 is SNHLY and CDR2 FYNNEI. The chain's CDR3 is CASSGDRVYSPLHF. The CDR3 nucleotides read TGTGCCAGCAGCGGGGACAGGGTGTACTCACCCCTCCACTTT.

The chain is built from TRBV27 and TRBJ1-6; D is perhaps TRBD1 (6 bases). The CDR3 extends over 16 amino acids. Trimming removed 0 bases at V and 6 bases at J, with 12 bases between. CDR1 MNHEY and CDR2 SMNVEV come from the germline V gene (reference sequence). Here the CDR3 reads CASSLSAPGANSPLHF. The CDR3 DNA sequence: TGTGCCAGCAGTTTATCTGCCCCAGGGGCTAATTCACCCCTCCACTTT.

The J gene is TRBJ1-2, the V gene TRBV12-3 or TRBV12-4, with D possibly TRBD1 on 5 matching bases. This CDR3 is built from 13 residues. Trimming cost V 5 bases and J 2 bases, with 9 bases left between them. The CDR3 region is CASSGTANYGYTF. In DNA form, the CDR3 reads TGTGCCAGCAGTGGGACGGCAAACTATGGCTACACCTTC.

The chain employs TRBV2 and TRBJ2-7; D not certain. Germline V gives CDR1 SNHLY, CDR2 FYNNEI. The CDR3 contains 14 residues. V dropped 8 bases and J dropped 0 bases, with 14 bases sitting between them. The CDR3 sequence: CASGSSSSSYEQYF. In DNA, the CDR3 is TGTGCCAGCGGTTCCTCCTCGAGCTCCTACGAGCAGTACTTC.

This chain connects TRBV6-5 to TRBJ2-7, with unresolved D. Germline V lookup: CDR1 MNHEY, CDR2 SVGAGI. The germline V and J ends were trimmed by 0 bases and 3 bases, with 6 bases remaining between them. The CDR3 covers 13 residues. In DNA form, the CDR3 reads TGTGCCAGCAGTTACTCGGGAAGCTACGAGCAGTACTTC. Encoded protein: CASSYSGSYEQYF.

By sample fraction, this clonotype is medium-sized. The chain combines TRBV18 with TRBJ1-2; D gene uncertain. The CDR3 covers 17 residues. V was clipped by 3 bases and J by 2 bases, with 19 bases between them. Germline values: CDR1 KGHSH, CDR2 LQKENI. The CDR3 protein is CASSPNPPRGANYGYTF. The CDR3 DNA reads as TGTGCCAGCTCACCTAACCCCCCGCGGGGAGCGAACTATGGCTACACCTTC.

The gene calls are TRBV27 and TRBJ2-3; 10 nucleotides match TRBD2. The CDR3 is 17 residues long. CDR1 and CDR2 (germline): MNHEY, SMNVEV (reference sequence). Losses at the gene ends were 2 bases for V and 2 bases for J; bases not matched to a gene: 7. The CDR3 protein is CASSLGSGLAATDTQYF. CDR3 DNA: TGTGCCAGCAGTTTAGGATCCGGACTAGCGGCCACAGATACGCAGTATTTT.

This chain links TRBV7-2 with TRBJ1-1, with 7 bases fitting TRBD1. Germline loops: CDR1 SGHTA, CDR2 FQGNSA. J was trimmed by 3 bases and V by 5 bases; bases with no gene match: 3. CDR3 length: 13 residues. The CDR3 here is CASSNQGDTEAFF. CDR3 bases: TGTGCCAGCAGCAACCAGGGGGACACTGAAGCTTTCTTT. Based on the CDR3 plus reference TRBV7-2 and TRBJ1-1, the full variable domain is GAGVSQSPSNKVTEKGKDVELRCDPISGHTALYWYRQSLGQGLEFLIYFQGNSAPDKSGLPSDRFSAERTGGSVSTLTIQRTQQEDSAVYLCASSNQGDTEAFFGQGTRLTVV.

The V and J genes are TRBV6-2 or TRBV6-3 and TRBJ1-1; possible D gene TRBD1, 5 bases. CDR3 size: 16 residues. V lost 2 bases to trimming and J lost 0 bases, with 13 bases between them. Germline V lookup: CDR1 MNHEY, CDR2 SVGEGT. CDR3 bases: TGTGCCAGCAGTTACAAGAGGGGAGGAGTGAACACTGAAGCTTTCTTT. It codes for CASSYKRGGVNTEAFF.

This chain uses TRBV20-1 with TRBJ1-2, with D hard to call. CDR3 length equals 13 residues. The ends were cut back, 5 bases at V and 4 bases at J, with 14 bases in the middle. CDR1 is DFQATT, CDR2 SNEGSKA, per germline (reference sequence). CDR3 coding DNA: TGCAGTGCTCCCTCCCCGGGTTTCTATGGCTACACCTTC. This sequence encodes CSAPSPGFYGYTF.

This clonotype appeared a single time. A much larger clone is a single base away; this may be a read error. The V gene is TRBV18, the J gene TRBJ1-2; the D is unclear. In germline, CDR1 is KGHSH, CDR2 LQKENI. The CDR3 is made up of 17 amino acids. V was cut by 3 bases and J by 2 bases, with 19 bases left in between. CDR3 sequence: CASSPSPPRGANYGYTF. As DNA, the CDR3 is TGTGCCAGCTCACCTAGCCCCCCGCGGGGAGCGAACTATGGCTACACCTTC.

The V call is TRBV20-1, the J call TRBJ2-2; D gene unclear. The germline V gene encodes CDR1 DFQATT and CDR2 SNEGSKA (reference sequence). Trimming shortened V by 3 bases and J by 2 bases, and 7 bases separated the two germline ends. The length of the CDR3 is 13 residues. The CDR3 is CSASARNTGELFF. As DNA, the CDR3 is TGCAGTGCTAGCGCCAGAAACACCGGGGAGCTGTTTTTT.

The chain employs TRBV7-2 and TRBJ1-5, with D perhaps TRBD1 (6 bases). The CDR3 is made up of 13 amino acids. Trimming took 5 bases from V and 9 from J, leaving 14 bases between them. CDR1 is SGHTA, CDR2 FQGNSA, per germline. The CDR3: CASSLTGPGPQHF. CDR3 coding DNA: TGTGCCAGCAGCCTGACAGGTCCAGGGCCCCAGCATTTT. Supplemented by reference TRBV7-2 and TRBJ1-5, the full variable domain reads GAGVSQSPSNKVTEKGKDVELRCDPISGHTALYWYRQSLGQGLEFLIYFQGNSAPDKSGLPSDRFSAERTGGSVSTLTIQRTQQEDSAVYLCASSLTGPGPQHFGDGTRLSIL.

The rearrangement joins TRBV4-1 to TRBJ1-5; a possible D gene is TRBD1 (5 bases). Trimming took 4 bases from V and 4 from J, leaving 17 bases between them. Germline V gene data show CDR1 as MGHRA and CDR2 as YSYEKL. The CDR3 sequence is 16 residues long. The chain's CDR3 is CASSPQPGGKNQPQHF. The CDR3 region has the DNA TGCGCCAGCAGCCCTCAGCCCGGGGGGAAAAATCAGCCCCAGCATTTT.

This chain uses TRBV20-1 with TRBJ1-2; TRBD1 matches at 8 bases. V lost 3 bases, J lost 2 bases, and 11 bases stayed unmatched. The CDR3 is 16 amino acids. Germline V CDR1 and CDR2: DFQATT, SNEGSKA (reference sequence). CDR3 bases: TGCAGTGCTAGCCCCGGTTGGCGACAGGGGAACTATGGCTACACCTTC. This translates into CSASPGWRQGNYGYTF.